These T cell receptor beta chains were read from a single sample in a study of blood T cell repertoires in COVID-19. Here immunoSEQ multiplex PCR was the method, and the copy in TCRdb shows in-frame clones only, minus some. The repertoire holds hundreds of thousands of clones, with about 86% as singletons. Input material: PBMCs or T cells enriched from blood (not recorded which). The receptors stem from a woman aged 45-59 years who had recovered from COVID-19. Both conserved end residues are part of each CDR3. The order of the fields is V gene, clone size, J gene, D gene, CDR3 DNA, CDR3 protein. The D gene is left open where the match is weak. Clone sizes are given selectively: once, few, many, or a class where the clone is expanded.

TRBV7-2	.	TRBJ2-3	.	TGTGCCAGCAGCCGCTCTCGCGGAGCGCAGTATTTT	CASSRSRGAQYF
TRBV5-1	.	TRBJ1-1	.	TGCGCCAGCAGCCTATCCCAGGGACACTCGAACACTGAAGCTTTCTTT	CASSLSQGHSNTEAFF
TRBV5-1	.	TRBJ2-7	.	TGCGCCAGCAGCCAAACCGATACAGGGACCGCTTACGAGCAGTACTTC	CASSQTDTGTAYEQYF
TRBV11-3	.	TRBJ2-5	.	TGTGCCAGCAGCCCTTCCCCCCGCCAAGAGACCCAGTACTTC	CASSPSPRQETQYF
TRBV29-1	.	TRBJ1-1	TRBD1	TGCAGCGTGGGCGGGACAGCCAGCACTGAAGCTTTCTTT	CSVGGTASTEAFF
TRBV30	.	TRBJ2-1	TRBD2	TGTGCCTGGAGCCGGGGGGAGGGAGGCCTGAGAAATGAGCAGTTCTTC	CAWSRGEGGLRNEQFF
TRBV5-1	.	TRBJ1-4	TRBD1	TGCGCCAGTATGTCCGGAACAGGGGGCAAGCTCAATGAAAAACTGTTTTTT	CASMSGTGGKLNEKLFF
TRBV11-2	few	TRBJ1-1	TRBD1	TGTGCCAGCAGCCCAAGGGACAGGGTAGGGGACACTGAAGCTTTCTTT	CASSPRDRVGDTEAFF
TRBV9	.	TRBJ2-3	.	TGTGCCAGCAGCGTATTGGGGTTCAGGGGCACAGATACGCAGTATTTT	CASSVLGFRGTDTQYF
TRBV30	.	TRBJ2-7	.	TGTGCCTGGAGCTCCGCCTACGAGCAGTACTTC	CAWSSAYEQYF
TRBV27	.	TRBJ2-7	TRBD1	TGTGCCAGCAGCTTACAGACAGGGGGCGCCCCCTACGAGCAGTACTTC	CASSLQTGGAPYEQYF
TRBV10-3	.	TRBJ2-3	TRBD1	TGTGCCATCGGGTCGGGACAGAGCACAGATACGCAGTATTTT	CAIGSGQSTDTQYF
TRBV11-1	once	TRBJ1-2	.	TGTGCCAGCAGCTTAAGAGCTAACTATGGCTACACCTTC	CASSLRANYGYTF
TRBV11-3	.	TRBJ2-3	.	TGTGCCAGCAGCTTAGAAACCAGTGCTAGCACAGATACGCAGTATTTT	CASSLETSASTDTQYF
TRBV4-3	.	TRBJ2-2	.	TGCGCCAGCAGCCAAGATTATGAGTGGACCGGGGAGCTGTTTTTT	CASSQDYEWTGELFF
TRBV4-3	.	TRBJ1-5	TRBD1	TGCGCCAGCAGCCAAGGGACAGGGAGGCAGCCCCAGCATTTT	CASSQGTGRQPQHF
TRBV2	.	TRBJ2-4	.	TGTGCCAGCAGCTTTGACGGCGGACTAGCCAAAAACATTCAGTACTTC	CASSFDGGLAKNIQYF